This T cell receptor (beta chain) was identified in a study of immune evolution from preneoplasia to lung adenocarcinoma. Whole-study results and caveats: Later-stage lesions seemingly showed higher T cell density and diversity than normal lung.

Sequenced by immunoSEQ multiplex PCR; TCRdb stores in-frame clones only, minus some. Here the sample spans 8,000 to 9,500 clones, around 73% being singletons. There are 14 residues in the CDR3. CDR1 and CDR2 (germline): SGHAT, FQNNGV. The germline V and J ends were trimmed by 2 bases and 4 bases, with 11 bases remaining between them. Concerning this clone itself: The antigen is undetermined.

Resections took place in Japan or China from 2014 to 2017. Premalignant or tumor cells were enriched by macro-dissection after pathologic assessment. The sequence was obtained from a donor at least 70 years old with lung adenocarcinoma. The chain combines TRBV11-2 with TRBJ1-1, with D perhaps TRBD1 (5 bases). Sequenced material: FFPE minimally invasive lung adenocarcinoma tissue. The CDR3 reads CASSLNPGRTEAFF. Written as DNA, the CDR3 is TGTGCCAGCAGCTTAAACCCGGGGCGCACTGAAGCTTTCTTT.